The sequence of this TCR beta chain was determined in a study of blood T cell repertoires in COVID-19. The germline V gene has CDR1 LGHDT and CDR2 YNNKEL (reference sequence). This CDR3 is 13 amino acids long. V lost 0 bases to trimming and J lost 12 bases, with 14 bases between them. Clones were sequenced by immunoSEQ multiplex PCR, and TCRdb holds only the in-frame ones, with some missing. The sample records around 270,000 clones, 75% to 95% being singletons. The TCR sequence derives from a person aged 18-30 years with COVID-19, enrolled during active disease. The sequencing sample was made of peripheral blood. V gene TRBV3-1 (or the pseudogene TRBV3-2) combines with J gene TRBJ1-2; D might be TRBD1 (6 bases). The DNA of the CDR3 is TGTGCCAGCAGCCAAGATCAGGACGGGACACACACCTTC. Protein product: CASSQDQDGTHTF.